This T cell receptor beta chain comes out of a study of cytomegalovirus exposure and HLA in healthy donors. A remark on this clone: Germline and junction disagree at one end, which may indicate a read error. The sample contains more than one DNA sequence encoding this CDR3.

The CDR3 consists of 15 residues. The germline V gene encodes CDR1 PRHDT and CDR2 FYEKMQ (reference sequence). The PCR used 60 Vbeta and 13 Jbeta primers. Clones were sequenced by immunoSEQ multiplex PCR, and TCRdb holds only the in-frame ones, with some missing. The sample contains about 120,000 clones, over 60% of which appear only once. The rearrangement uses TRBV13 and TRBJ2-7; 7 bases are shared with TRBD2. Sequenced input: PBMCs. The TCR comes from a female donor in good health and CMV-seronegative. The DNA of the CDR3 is TGTGCCAGCAGCCCAGGGCTAGCGGACCCCTACGAACAGTACTTC. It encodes CASSPGLADPYEQYF.